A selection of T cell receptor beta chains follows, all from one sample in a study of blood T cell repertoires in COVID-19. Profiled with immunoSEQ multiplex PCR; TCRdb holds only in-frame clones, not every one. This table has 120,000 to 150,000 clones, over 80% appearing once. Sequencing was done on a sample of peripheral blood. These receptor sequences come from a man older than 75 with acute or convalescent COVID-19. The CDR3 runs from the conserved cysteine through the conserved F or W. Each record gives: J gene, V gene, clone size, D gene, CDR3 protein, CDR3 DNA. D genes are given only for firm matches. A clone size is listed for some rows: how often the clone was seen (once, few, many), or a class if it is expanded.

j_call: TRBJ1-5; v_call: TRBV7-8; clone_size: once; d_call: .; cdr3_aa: CASSLVLVEQPQHF; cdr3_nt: TGTGCCAGCAGCTTAGTTCTAGTAGAACAGCCCCAGCATTTT
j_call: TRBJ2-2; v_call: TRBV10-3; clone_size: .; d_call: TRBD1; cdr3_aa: CAISESTGTMNTGELFF; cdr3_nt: TGTGCCATCAGTGAGTCGACAGGGACCATGAACACCGGGGAGCTGTTTTTT
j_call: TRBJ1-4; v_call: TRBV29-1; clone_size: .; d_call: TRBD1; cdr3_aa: CSVGRQGRNEKLFF; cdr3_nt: TGCAGCGTGGGAAGACAGGGACGTAATGAAAAACTGTTTTTT
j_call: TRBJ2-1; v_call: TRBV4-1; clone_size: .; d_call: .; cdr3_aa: CASSQGGREKQFF; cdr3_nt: TGCGCCAGCAGCCAAGGTGGGCGGGAAAAGCAGTTCTTC
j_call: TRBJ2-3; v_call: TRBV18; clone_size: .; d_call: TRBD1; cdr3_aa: CASSPTGMDTQYF; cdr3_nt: TGTGCCAGCTCACCGACAGGGATGGATACGCAGTATTTT
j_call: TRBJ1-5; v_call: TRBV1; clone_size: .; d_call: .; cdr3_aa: CTSSHRRRSNQPQHF; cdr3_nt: TGCACCAGCAGCCACCGCAGGAGGAGCAATCAGCCCCAGCATTTT
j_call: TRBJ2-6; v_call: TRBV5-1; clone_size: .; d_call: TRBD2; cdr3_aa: CASSLGPSGPISGANVLTF; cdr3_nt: TGCGCCAGCAGCTTGGGTCCTAGCGGTCCTATCTCTGGGGCCAACGTCCTGACTTTC
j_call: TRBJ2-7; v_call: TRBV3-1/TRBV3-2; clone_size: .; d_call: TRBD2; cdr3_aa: CASSQDFGLAGVYEQYF; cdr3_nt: TGTGCCAGCAGCCAAGACTTCGGACTAGCGGGAGTCTACGAGCAGTACTTC
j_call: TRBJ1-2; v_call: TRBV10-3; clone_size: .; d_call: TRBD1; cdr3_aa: CAISGQQGGNYGYTF; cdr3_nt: TGTGCCATCAGTGGACAACAGGGGGGTAACTATGGCTACACCTTC
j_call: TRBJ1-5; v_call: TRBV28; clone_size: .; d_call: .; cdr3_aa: CASSFRIGVSNQPQHF; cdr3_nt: TGTGCCAGCAGTTTTCGGATAGGGGTTAGCAATCAGCCCCAGCATTTT
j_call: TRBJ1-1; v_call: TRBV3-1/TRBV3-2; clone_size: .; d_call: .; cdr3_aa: CASRPSVGTEAFF; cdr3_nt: TGTGCCAGCAGGCCTAGTGTCGGGACTGAAGCTTTCTTT
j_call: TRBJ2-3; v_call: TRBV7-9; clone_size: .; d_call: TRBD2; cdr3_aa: CASSLLAGGTGDTQYF; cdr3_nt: TGTGCCAGCAGCCTATTAGCGGGGGGGACCGGAGATACGCAGTATTTT
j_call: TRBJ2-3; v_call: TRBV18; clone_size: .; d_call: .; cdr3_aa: CASSDSGAGTDTQYF; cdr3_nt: TGTGCCAGCTCAGATAGCGGAGCCGGCACAGATACGCAGTATTTT
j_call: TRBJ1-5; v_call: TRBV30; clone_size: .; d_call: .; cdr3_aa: CAWRRTGNSNQPQHF; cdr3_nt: TGTGCCTGGAGGCGGACTGGGAATAGCAATCAGCCCCAGCATTTT
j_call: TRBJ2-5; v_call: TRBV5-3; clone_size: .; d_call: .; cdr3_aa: CARSKAGDGETQYF; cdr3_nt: TGTGCCAGAAGCAAGGCGGGCGACGGGGAGACCCAGTACTTC
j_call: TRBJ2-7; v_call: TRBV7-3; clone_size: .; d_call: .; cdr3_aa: CASSPGARAEQYF; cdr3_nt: TGTGCCAGCAGCCCAGGGGCGAGGGCGGAGCAGTACTTC
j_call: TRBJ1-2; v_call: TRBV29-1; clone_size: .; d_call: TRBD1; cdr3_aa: CSSEQGARGYTF; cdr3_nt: TGCAGCTCTGAACAGGGGGCGCGAGGCTACACCTTC
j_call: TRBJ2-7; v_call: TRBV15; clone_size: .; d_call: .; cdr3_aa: CATSREGAFGYEQYF; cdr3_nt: TGTGCCACCAGCAGAGAGGGGGCATTTGGCTACGAGCAGTACTTC
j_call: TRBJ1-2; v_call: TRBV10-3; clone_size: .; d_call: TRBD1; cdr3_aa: CAISETRTGSYGYTF; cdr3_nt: TGTGCCATCAGTGAGACCAGGACAGGGAGCTATGGCTACACCTTC
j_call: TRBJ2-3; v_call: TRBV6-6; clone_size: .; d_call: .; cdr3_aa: CASWAGPTDTQYF; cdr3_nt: TGTGCCAGCTGGGCGGGACCCACAGATACGCAGTATTTT
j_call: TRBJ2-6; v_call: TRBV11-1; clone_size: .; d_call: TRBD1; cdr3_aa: CASSRDSYSGANVLTF; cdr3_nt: TGTGCCAGCAGCCGGGACAGCTACTCTGGGGCCAACGTCCTGACTTTC
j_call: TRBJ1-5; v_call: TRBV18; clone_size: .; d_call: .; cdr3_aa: CASSPSGDNQPQHF; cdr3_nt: TGTGCCAGCTCACCATCAGGGGACAATCAGCCCCAGCATTTT
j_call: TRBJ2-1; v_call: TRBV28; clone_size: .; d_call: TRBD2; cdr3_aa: CASRPSGSNEQFF; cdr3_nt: TGTGCCAGCCGCCCTAGCGGGAGCAATGAGCAGTTCTTC
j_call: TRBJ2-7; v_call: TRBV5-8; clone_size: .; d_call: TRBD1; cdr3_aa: CASSLGQGGTYEQYF; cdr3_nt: TGTGCCAGCAGCTTGGGACAGGGGGGGACCTACGAGCAGTACTTC
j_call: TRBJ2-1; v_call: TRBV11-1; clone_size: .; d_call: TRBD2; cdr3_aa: CASSLAGSSYNEQFF; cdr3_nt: TGTGCCAGCTCCCTAGCGGGGAGCTCCTACAATGAGCAGTTCTTC